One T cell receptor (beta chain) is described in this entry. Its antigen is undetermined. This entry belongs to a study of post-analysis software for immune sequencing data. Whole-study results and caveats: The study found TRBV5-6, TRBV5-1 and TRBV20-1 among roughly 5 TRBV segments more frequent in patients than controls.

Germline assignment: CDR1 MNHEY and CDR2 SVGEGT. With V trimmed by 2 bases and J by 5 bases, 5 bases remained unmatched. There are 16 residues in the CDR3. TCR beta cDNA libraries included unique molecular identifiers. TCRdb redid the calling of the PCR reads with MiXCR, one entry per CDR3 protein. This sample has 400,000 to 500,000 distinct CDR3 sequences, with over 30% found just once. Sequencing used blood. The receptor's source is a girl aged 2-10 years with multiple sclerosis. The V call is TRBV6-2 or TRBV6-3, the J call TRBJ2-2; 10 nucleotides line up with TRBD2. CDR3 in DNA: TGTGCCAGCAGTTACATACTAGCGGGGAAAACCGGGGAGCTGTTTTTT. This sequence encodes CASSYILAGKTGELFF.